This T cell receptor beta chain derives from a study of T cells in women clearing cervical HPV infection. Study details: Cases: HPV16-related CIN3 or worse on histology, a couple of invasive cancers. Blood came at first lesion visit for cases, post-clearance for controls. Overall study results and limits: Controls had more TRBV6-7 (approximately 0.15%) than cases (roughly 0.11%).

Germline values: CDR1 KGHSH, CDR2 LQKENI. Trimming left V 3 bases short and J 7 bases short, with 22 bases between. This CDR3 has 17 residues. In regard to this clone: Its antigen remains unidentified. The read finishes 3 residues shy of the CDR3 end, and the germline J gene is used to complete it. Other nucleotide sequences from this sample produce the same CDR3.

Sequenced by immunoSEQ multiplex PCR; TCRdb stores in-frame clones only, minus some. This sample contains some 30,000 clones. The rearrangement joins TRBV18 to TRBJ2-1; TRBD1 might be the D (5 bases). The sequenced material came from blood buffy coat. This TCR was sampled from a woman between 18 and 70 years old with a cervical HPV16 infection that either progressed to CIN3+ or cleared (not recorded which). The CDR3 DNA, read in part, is TGTGCCAGCTCACCTCCCGGCAGGGAAAGTATAGTGAATGAG. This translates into CASSPPGRESIVNE. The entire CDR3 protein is CASSPPGRESIVNEQFF.